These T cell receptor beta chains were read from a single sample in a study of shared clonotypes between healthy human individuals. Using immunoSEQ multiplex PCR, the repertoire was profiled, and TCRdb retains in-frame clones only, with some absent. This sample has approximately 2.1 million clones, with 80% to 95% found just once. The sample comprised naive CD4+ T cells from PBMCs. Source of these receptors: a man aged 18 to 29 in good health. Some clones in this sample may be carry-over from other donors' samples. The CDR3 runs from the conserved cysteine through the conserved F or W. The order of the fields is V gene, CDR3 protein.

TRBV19	CASSILGTPNYGYTF
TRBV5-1	CASSVTGAPEQFF
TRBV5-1	CASSFGTGDEGYTF
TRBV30	CAWSRGGLYEQYF
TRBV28	CASSGARAHYGYTF
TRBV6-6	CASSFLQLNTEAFF
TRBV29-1	CSVESEGGYGNQPQHF
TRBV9	CASSVSPVAGGPPDTQYF
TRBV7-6	CASSPSGGAGTGELFF
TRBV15	CATSRDTSRQYF
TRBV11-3	CASSLGLAGGLSADTQYF
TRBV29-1	CSVNPGTGGASGYTF
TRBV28	CASSLLDRTDTQYF
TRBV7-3	CASSSFGTAGPGELFF
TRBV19	CASSTKSDRHQPQHF
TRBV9	CASSVGYGGGQETQYF
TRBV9	CASSVVGSGNTIYF
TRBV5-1	CASSSTGQSNQPQHF
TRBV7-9	CASSSLTGEQYF
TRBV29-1	CSVSDRVGYEQYF
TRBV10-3	CAISELGINTGELFF
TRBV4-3	CASSQVSGGIYGYTF
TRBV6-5	CASSYGVYNEQFF
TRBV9	CASSVASSYNEQFF
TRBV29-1	CSVERGAEETQYF
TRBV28	CASSLSSSYEQYF
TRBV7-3	CASSPLGRSLYDEQYF
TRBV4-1	CASSQGRPPTDTQYF
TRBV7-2	CASSLGRASYNEQFF
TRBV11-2	CASGRLAGDYEQYF
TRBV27	CASSSLSGANVLTF
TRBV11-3	CASSDNRGLRSGELFF
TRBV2	CASSRTEPSNTEAFF
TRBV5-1	CASSLEVGTAYGYTF
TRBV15	CATSRDRGVGRAYEQYF
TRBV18	CASSPLGQGREAFF
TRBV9	CASSVDLDRNTEAFF
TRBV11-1	CASSLRLTTSGNTIYF
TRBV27	CASSSDRGRMNTEAFF
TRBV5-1	CASSLGDWESNEQYF